The 19 T cell receptor beta chains below come from one sample, sequenced in a study of blood T cell repertoires in COVID-19. The assay was immunoSEQ multiplex PCR, and TCRdb's table has in-frame clones only and misses some. The sample gives about 370,000 clones, approximately 89% of which show up once; roughly 0.9% is in the top ten. Sequencing input: PBMCs or T cells enriched from blood (not recorded which). The receptors shown here come from a woman aged 40 to 50 who had been exposed to COVID-19.

The chain combines TRBV5-6 with TRBJ1-1, with TRBD1 as a possible D gene (6 bases). Germline V gene data show CDR1 as SGHDT and CDR2 as YYEEEE. The CDR3 contains 14 residues. Deletions cut 1 base from V and 6 bases from J, with 13 bases between. The CDR3 DNA reads TGTGCCAGCAGCTTGTTGGCCGGGGGGCCTGAAGCTTTCTTT. As protein: CASSLLAGGPEAFF.

The chain is built from TRBV6-5 and TRBJ2-5; D gene ambiguous. V was clipped by 6 bases and J by 5 bases, with 16 bases between them. The CDR3 loop spans 14 amino acids. Per the germline V gene, CDR1 is MNHEY and CDR2 is SVGAGI. The CDR3 region has the DNA TGTGCCAGCAGGGTTTCTATGTTCGGGGAGACCCAGTACTTC. Protein product: CASRVSMFGETQYF.

J is TRBJ1-1 and V is TRBV15; no clear D gene. The CDR3 length is 13 residues. Trimming left V 4 bases short and J 6 bases short, with 12 bases between. CDR1 is LNHNV and CDR2 is YYDKDF in the germline V gene (reference sequence). The CDR3 coding sequence is TGTGCCACCAGCACCTTGATGAGCGCTGAAGCTTTCTTT. Residues: CATSTLMSAEAFF.

The gene calls are TRBV19 and TRBJ2-7; D is perhaps TRBD1 (5 bases). Germline CDR1 and CDR2: LNHDA and SQIVND (reference sequence). CDR3 length: 15 residues. The ends were cut back, 1 base at V and 0 bases at J, with 10 bases in the middle. The DNA for the CDR3 is TGTGCCAGTAGTATAGCGCAGGGCCTCTCCTACGAGCAGTACTTC. It is translated as CASSIAQGLSYEQYF.

The chain is built from TRBV19 and TRBJ1-1; possibly TRBD1 for D (5 bases). The germline V gene encodes CDR1 LNHDA and CDR2 SQIVND (reference sequence). This CDR3 has 12 residues. The V end was cut by 6 bases, the J end by 5 bases, with 10 bases between. This CDR3 is CASRQGETEAFF. CDR3 nucleotides: TGTGCCAGTAGGCAGGGCGAAACTGAAGCTTTCTTT.

V usage is TRBV30 and J usage is TRBJ2-7, with TRBD2 matching 8 bases. Unmatched junction bases numbered 9, after V lost 0 bases and J lost 2 bases. Germline CDR1 is GTSNPN and CDR2 is SVGIG (reference sequence). CDR3 size: 16 residues. This CDR3 is CAWSVRTSNRTYEQYF. CDR3 DNA sequence: TGTGCCTGGAGTGTACGGACTAGCAACCGAACCTACGAGCAGTACTTC.

The chain combines TRBV5-1 with TRBJ1-1; the match to TRBD1 covers 7 bases. CDR1 is SGHRS, CDR2 YFSETQ, per germline. There are 13 residues in the CDR3. J lost 11 bases, V lost 2 bases, and 9 bases had no gene match. Here the CDR3 DNA reads TGCGCCAGCAGCTTAGAAGAGGGGGCGGTTGCTTTCTTT. Translated: CASSLEEGAVAFF.

The chain is built from TRBV7-6 and TRBJ2-3, with TRBD1 matching over 9 bases. V lost 2 bases, J lost 4 bases, and 7 bases stayed unmatched. The CDR3 totals 16 residues. CDR1 and CDR2 (germline): SGHVS, FNYEAQ. CDR3 amino acids: CASSLSPTGGADTQYF. The CDR3 region has the DNA TGTGCCAGCAGCTTATCCCCGACAGGGGGTGCAGATACGCAGTATTTT.

The chain has TRBV11-1 and TRBJ1-2; the D gene is possibly TRBD1 (6 bases). Trimming cost V 5 bases and J 4 bases, with 17 bases left between them. The CDR3 consists of 15 residues. Germline CDR1 SGHAT, CDR2 FQDESV (reference sequence). Here the CDR3 reads CASSQGDKLSYGYTF. The CDR3 region has the DNA TGTGCCAGCAGCCAAGGGGACAAGTTGAGCTATGGCTACACCTTC.

The CDR3 DNA is TGTGCCAGCTCACCACGAGGGAGCTCTGGAAACACCATATATTTT. Amino acids: CASSPRGSSGNTIYF. The chain links TRBV18 to TRBJ1-3; D gene unclear. Trimming stripped 1 base from V and 0 bases from J, with 7 bases between. Germline CDR1 and CDR2: KGHSH and LQKENI. CDR3 length equals 15 residues.

In regard to this clone: A read error may account for a junction end that differs from germline. V is TRBV19 and J is TRBJ1-2, with TRBD1 matching over 7 bases. The CDR3 runs to 11 residues. Germline V lookup: CDR1 LNHDA, CDR2 SQIVND (reference sequence). The CDR3 nucleotides are TGTGCAAGTAGGACAGGTCAGGGCTACACCTTC. Protein product: CASRTGQGYTF.

The chain recombines TRBV18 with TRBJ2-6; 7 nucleotides agree with TRBD1. J was trimmed by 0 bases and V by 6 bases; bases with no gene match: 5. The CDR3 has 16 residues. Germline CDR1 is KGHSH and CDR2 is LQKENI. The CDR3: CASSNRGPSGANVLTF. CDR3 bases: TGTGCCAGCTCCAACAGGGGACCCTCTGGGGCCAACGTCCTGACTTTC.

V and J are TRBV19 and TRBJ2-2; perhaps TRBD1 as D (6 bases). The CDR3 is made up of 14 amino acids. With 6 bases removed from V and 2 bases from J, the gap between germline ends came to 10 bases. Germline loops: CDR1 LNHDA, CDR2 SQIVND (reference sequence). DNA for the CDR3: TGTGCCAGTAGGCGACAGGTTAACACCGGGGAGCTGTTTTTT. This encodes CASRRQVNTGELFF.

The chain recombines TRBV7-9 with TRBJ1-4; 7 positions match TRBD1. Germline assignment: CDR1 SEHNR and CDR2 FQNEAQ (reference sequence). The CDR3 has 16 amino acids. Trimming cost V 4 bases and J 7 bases; bases outside gene matches: 12. The CDR3 loop is CASSSRTGGNSEKLFF. CDR3 DNA sequence: TGTGCCAGCAGCTCAAGGACAGGAGGGAATAGTGAAAAACTGTTTTTT. The variable domain in full, with the rest retrieved from reference TRBV7-9 and TRBJ1-4, is DTGVSQNPRHKITKRGQNVTFRCDPISEHNRLYWYRQTLGQGPEFLTYFQNEAQLEKSRLLSDRFSAERPKGSFSTLEIQRTEQGDSAMYLCASSSRTGGNSEKLFFGSGTQLSVL.

This clone was counted once. The chain has TRBV7-6 and TRBJ2-5; the D gene is possibly TRBD2 (7 bases). CDR3 length: 16 residues. CDR1 is SGHVS, CDR2 FNYEAQ, per germline. V was clipped by 2 bases and J by 5 bases, with 18 bases between them. Here the CDR3 reads CASSLNKWGGRETQYF. In DNA form, the CDR3 reads TGTGCCAGCAGCTTAAATAAGTGGGGGGGCCGGGAGACCCAGTACTTC. Based on the CDR3 plus reference TRBV7-6 and TRBJ2-5, the full variable domain is GAGVSQSPRYKVTKRGQDVALRCDPISGHVSLYWYRQALGQGPEFLTYFNYEAQQDKSGLPNDRFSAERPEGSISTLTIQRTEQRDSAMYRCASSLNKWGGRETQYFGPGTRLLVL.

V is TRBV5-5 and J is TRBJ2-7, with TRBD2 matching over 10 bases. This CDR3 contains 15 residues. The V gene's germline CDR1 is SGHKS and CDR2 YYEKEE (reference sequence). J was trimmed by 4 bases and V by 4 bases; bases with no gene match: 8. CDR3 sequence: CASSGEAGGPYEQYF. CDR3 nucleotide sequence: TGTGCCAGCAGCGGAGAAGCGGGAGGGCCATACGAGCAGTACTTC.

This chain links TRBV6-5 with TRBJ1-4; TRBD1 matches 9 bases. The CDR3 covers 14 residues. Germline values: CDR1 MNHEY, CDR2 SVGAGI. J was trimmed by 8 bases and V by 5 bases; bases with no gene match: 6. The CDR3 here is CASSPDRGAEKLFF. The CDR3 DNA reads TGTGCCAGCAGTCCGGACAGGGGAGCGGAAAAACTGTTTTTT.

This chain uses TRBV6-6 with TRBJ2-7; no definite D call. V lost 2 bases to trimming and J lost 2 bases, with 13 bases between them. Looked up from germline, CDR1 is MNHNY and CDR2 is SVGAGI (reference sequence). The CDR3 contains 15 residues. The CDR3 region is CASSYTPSQAYEQYF. The DNA for the CDR3 is TGTGCCAGCAGTTACACCCCTTCCCAGGCCTACGAGCAGTACTTC.

The V gene is TRBV29-1, the J gene TRBJ1-2, with D perhaps matching TRBD1 (5 bases). Germline assignment: CDR1 SQVTM and CDR2 ANQGSEA. V dropped 4 bases and J dropped 0 bases, with 9 bases sitting between them. This CDR3 comprises 13 residues. CDR3 sequence reads: CSVVQGSNYGYTF. CDR3 coding DNA: TGCAGCGTTGTGCAGGGCTCTAACTATGGCTACACCTTC.